Below, 23 T cell receptor beta chains from the same sample are listed, as sequenced in a study of blood T cell repertoires in COVID-19. Sequencing used immunoSEQ multiplex PCR; TCRdb keeps in-frame clones, though not all of them. The sample shows about 270,000 clones, around nine tenths of them seen only once. The sequencing sample was made of peripheral blood. These receptors were obtained from a man in his forties with active or convalescent COVID-19.

The J gene is TRBJ1-1, the V gene TRBV5-6, with 7 bases matching TRBD1. From germline, CDR1 is SGHDT and CDR2 YYEEEE. V trimming: 6 bases; J trimming: 4 bases; junction bases outside the gene matches: 3. The CDR3 sequence is 12 residues long. The CDR3 region is CASNSGGTEAFF. CDR3 DNA: TGTGCCAGCAATTCAGGGGGCACTGAAGCTTTCTTT.

The J gene is TRBJ2-7, the V gene TRBV10-2, with 10 bases lining up with TRBD2. Losses at the gene ends were 8 bases for V and 3 bases for J; bases not matched to a gene: 10. Looked up from germline, CDR1 is WSHSY and CDR2 is SAAADI. The CDR3 is 15 amino acids. In DNA, the CDR3 is TGCGCCAGCGGGGTGGCTAGCGGGGGCCGCTACGAGCAGTACTTC. It yields the protein CASGVASGGRYEQYF.

The rearrangement links TRBV15 to TRBJ1-2; tentative D call: TRBD1 (5 bases). Germline V gene sequence: CDR1 LNHNV, CDR2 YYDKDF (reference sequence). The V end lost 4 bases, the J end lost 0 bases, and 18 bases lay between the germline ends. The CDR3 consists of 17 residues. The CDR3 loop reads CATSTPLWGSSNYGYTF. The DNA of the CDR3 is TGTGCCACCAGCACCCCTCTGTGGGGCAGCTCTAACTATGGCTACACCTTC.

The chain employs TRBV7-9 and TRBJ2-3; 10 bases are a match to TRBD1. Germline V gives CDR1 SEHNR, CDR2 FQNEAQ (reference sequence). Trimming at V came to 5 bases and at J to 6 bases, leaving 8 bases not matched to a gene. This CDR3 is built from 15 residues. The CDR3 DNA reads as TGTGCCAGCAGCCCCCGGGACAGGGGCGCCGATACGCAGTATTTT. Amino acid sequence: CASSPRDRGADTQYF.

The chain links TRBV6-5 to TRBJ1-1, with 10 bases identical to TRBD1. The CDR3 spans 14 residues. Germline V CDR1 and CDR2: MNHEY, SVGAGI. J lost 6 bases, V lost 6 bases, and 7 bases had no gene match. The CDR3 coding sequence is TGTGCCAGCAGGGGGACAGGGGACTTCGCTGAAGCTTTCTTT. Residues: CASRGTGDFAEAFF.

The V and J genes are TRBV5-4 and TRBJ1-2; tentative D call: TRBD1 (5 bases). CDR1 SGHNT and CDR2 YYREEE come from the germline V gene (reference sequence). V was pared by 0 bases and J by 5 bases, with 11 bases between. CDR3 length: 14 amino acids. The CDR3 protein is CASSLGGDGYGYTF. The CDR3 bases are TGTGCCAGCAGCTTGGGGGGGGACGGTTATGGCTACACCTTC.

The CDR3 sequence is CASSPQFVGSSYEQYF. The DNA for the CDR3 is TGCGCCAGCAGCCCCCAGTTTGTAGGGAGCTCCTACGAGCAGTACTTC. The V and J genes are TRBV4-1 and TRBJ2-7, with a tentative D call TRBD2 (5 bases). The germline gives CDR1 MGHRA, CDR2 YSYEKL. This CDR3 has 16 amino acids. The ends were cut back, 4 bases at V and 0 bases at J, with 16 bases in the middle.

The chain joins TRBV30 to TRBJ1-3; D uncertain. Deletions cut 2 bases from V and 3 bases from J, with 8 bases between. The CDR3 extends over 13 amino acids. Germline-derived CDR1 and CDR2 are GTSNPN and SVGIG (reference sequence). The CDR3 is CAWSLGVGNTIYF. The CDR3 DNA sequence: TGTGCCTGGAGTCTCGGGGTTGGAAACACCATATATTTT.

J is TRBJ2-3 and V is TRBV20-1; 10 bases align to TRBD2. The CDR3 is made up of 17 amino acids. The germline V gene has CDR1 DFQATT and CDR2 SNEGSKA (reference sequence). V lost 3 bases, J lost 0 bases, and 9 bases stayed unmatched. The CDR3: CSASELAGPPSTDTQYF. The CDR3 DNA reads as TGCAGTGCTAGTGAACTAGCGGGGCCCCCTAGCACAGATACGCAGTATTTT.

V is TRBV7-6 and J is TRBJ2-1, with D perhaps TRBD2 (5 bases). CDR1 is SGHVS, CDR2 FNYEAQ, per germline. V lost 4 bases and J lost 3, with 13 bases in between. The CDR3 is 15 amino acids. CDR3 coding DNA: TGTGCCAGCAGCTCCCGGGTAGCGTACTACAATGAGCAGTTCTTC. Residues: CASSSRVAYYNEQFF.

This chain uses TRBV3-1 (or the pseudogene TRBV3-2) with TRBJ1-2; 11 bases fit TRBD1. The V segment lost 4 bases and the J segment 7 bases; nucleotides outside the gene matches: 5. CDR3 size: 14 residues. The germline V gene encodes CDR1 LGHDT and CDR2 YNNKEL (reference sequence). CDR3 DNA: TGTGCCAGCAGCCGGGGGACAGGGGGTTTTGGCTACACCTTC. Its translation: CASSRGTGGFGYTF.

This chain connects TRBV28 to TRBJ1-4; a weak D match, TRBD1 (5 bases). The CDR3 runs to 18 residues. From germline, CDR1 is MDHEN and CDR2 SYDVKM. The V end lost 10 bases, the J end lost 8 bases, and 32 bases lay between the germline ends. The chain's CDR3 is CATQPLWRARRGGEKLFF. Here the CDR3 DNA reads TGTGCCACCCAACCACTCTGGAGGGCGCGCCGGGGGGGAGAAAAACTGTTTTTT.

This clone was counted a single time. This sequence joins TRBV5-5 and TRBJ2-1; TRBD1 might be the D (6 bases). V lost 0 bases, J lost 1 base, and 8 bases lay in between. CDR3 size: 15 residues. The germline CDR1 and CDR2 sequences are SGHKS and YYEKEE (reference sequence). CDR3 DNA: TGTGCCAGCAGCTTGGCCAGGGGATCCTACAATGAGCAGTTCTTC. This translates into CASSLARGSYNEQFF.

The V and J genes are TRBV18 and TRBJ2-2; tentatively, D is TRBD1 (6 bases). V was clipped by 2 bases and J by 5 bases, with 9 bases between them. CDR3 length: 14 amino acids. Germline values: CDR1 KGHSH, CDR2 LQKENI. CDR3: CASSPFRGTGELFF. CDR3 coding DNA: TGTGCCAGCTCACCATTTAGGGGGACCGGGGAGCTGTTTTTT.

This chain uses TRBV6-5 with TRBJ1-6; D call uncertain. Germline V gene data show CDR1 as MNHEY and CDR2 as SVGAGI. V gave up 8 bases and J gave up 5 bases, with 10 bases separating them. CDR3 length: 13 amino acids. The CDR3 is CASLRGHNSPLHF. CDR3 nucleotides: TGTGCCAGCCTCAGAGGGCATAATTCACCCCTCCACTTT.

This chain links TRBV2 with TRBJ1-5; unclear D gene. The CDR3 has 12 amino acids. The V gene lost 11 bases and the J gene lost 3 bases, with 11 bases spanning the gap. From germline, CDR1 is SNHLY and CDR2 FYNNEI. CDR3 DNA: TGTGCCGTCGGGAGATACAATCAGCCCCAGCATTTT. Translating gives CAVGRYNQPQHF.

The chain uses TRBV2 and TRBJ2-1, with TRBD2 identical over 9 bases. The CDR3 covers 17 residues. The junction had 16 bases not matched to a gene; V was cut back by 8 bases and J by 5 bases. In germline, CDR1 is SNHLY, CDR2 FYNNEI. CDR3 DNA sequence: TGTGCCAGCGGAAAGACTAGCGGAGGGTGGGGGGACAATGAGCAGTTCTTC. Encoded protein: CASGKTSGGWGDNEQFF.

The chain carries TRBV5-1 and TRBJ2-5, with no clear D. Trimming took 0 bases from V and 3 from J, leaving 3 bases between them. The CDR3 extends over 12 amino acids. Germline V lookup: CDR1 SGHRS, CDR2 YFSETQ. CDR3 loop: CASSLAEETQYF. The CDR3 bases are TGCGCCAGCAGCTTGGCAGAAGAGACCCAGTACTTC. The full variable domain, with the rest looked up from reference TRBV5-1 and TRBJ2-5, is KAGVTQTPRYLIKTRGQQVTLSCSPISGHRSVSWYQQTPGQGLQFLFEYFSETQRNKGNFPGRFSGRQFSNSRSEMNVSTLELGDSALYLCASSLAEETQYFGPGTRLLVL.

The J gene is TRBJ1-1, the V gene TRBV11-1; D gene ambiguous. The CDR3 length is 15 residues. Germline CDR1 and CDR2: SGHAT and FQDESV (reference sequence). The V end was cut by 3 bases, the J end by 1 base, with 12 bases between. The CDR3 sequence: CASSLNAAGNTEAFF. The CDR3 DNA reads as TGTGCCAGCAGCTTGAATGCGGCTGGGAACACTGAAGCTTTCTTT. Full variable domain (remainder filled in from reference TRBV11-1 and TRBJ1-1): EAEVAQSPRYKITEKSQAVAFWCDPISGHATLYWYRQILGQGPELLVQFQDESVVDDSQLPKDRFSAERLKGVDSTLKIQPAELGDSAMYLCASSLNAAGNTEAFFGQGTRLTVV.

V and J are TRBV19 and TRBJ2-2, with 13 bases aligning to TRBD2. The ends lost 3 bases at V and 5 bases at J; junction bases unmatched: 6. The CDR3 runs 17 residues. CDR1 is LNHDA and CDR2 is SQIVND in the germline V gene (reference sequence). The CDR3 protein is CASSIMGLAGQTGELFF. CDR3 nucleotide sequence: TGTGCCAGTAGTATTATGGGACTAGCGGGACAAACCGGGGAGCTGTTTTTT.

This rearrangement joins TRBV5-4 to TRBJ2-1; the D gene is possibly TRBD2 (6 bases). V dropped 6 bases and J dropped 4 bases, with 14 bases sitting between them. Germline CDR1 is SGHNT and CDR2 is YYREEE (reference sequence). This CDR3 comprises 14 residues. CDR3 sequence reads: CASTNGGNYNEQFF. CDR3 nucleotides: TGTGCCAGCACCAACGGGGGAAATTACAATGAGCAGTTCTTC.

This clone has just one count. The gene calls are TRBV20-1 and TRBJ1-2; D perhaps matches TRBD1 (5 bases). The length of the CDR3 is 11 residues. Trimming cost V 6 bases and J 3 bases, with 8 bases left between them. Per germline, CDR1 DFQATT and CDR2 SNEGSKA (reference sequence). DNA for the CDR3: TGCAGTGCCCGGGACTACTATGGCTACACCTTC. This codes for CSARDYYGYTF.

The rearrangement joins TRBV18 to TRBJ2-7, with 7 bases lining up with TRBD1. Per the germline V gene, CDR1 is KGHSH and CDR2 is LQKENI. The trim removed 6 bases at V and 7 bases at J, leaving 12 bases unmatched. This CDR3 has 14 amino acids. The CDR3 spells CASSTTRAQGEQYF. CDR3 in DNA: TGTGCCAGCTCCACAACCCGGGCACAGGGGGAGCAGTACTTC.